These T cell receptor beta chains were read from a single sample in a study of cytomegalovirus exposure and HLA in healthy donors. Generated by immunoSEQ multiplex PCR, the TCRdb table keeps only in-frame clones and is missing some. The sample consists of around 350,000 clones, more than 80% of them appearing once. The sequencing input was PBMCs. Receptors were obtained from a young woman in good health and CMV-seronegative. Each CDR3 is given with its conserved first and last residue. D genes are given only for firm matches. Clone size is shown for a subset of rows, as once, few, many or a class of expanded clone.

CDR3nt: TGTGCCAGCAGCCCGCCTAGCGGCAATGAGCAGTTCTTC
CDR3aa: CASSPPSGNEQFF
abundance: -
d_gene: TRBD2
j_gene: TRBJ2-1
v_gene: TRBV7-3

CDR3nt: TGTGCCAGCAGCCCCCCCCGCGGGAGGGCGGGGGAGCAGTACTTC
CDR3aa: CASSPPRGRAGEQYF
abundance: -
d_gene: TRBD2
j_gene: TRBJ2-7
v_gene: TRBV7-9

CDR3nt: TGTGCCAGCAGCGCAGGACAGGGCTTTCCTGAAGCTTTCTTT
CDR3aa: CASSAGQGFPEAFF
abundance: -
d_gene: TRBD1
j_gene: TRBJ1-1
v_gene: TRBV9

CDR3nt: TGTGCCAGCAGCACCGGACAGCGCAATCAGCCCCAGCATTTT
CDR3aa: CASSTGQRNQPQHF
abundance: once
d_gene: -
j_gene: TRBJ1-5
v_gene: TRBV6-5

CDR3nt: TGTGCCAGCTCAGGCGGGGATGGAAACACCATATATTTT
CDR3aa: CASSGGDGNTIYF
abundance: -
d_gene: -
j_gene: TRBJ1-3
v_gene: TRBV13

CDR3nt: TGTGCCAGCAAACCGGGACAGGGTGGAAACATTCAGTACTTC
CDR3aa: CASKPGQGGNIQYF
abundance: -
d_gene: TRBD1
j_gene: TRBJ2-4
v_gene: TRBV19

CDR3nt: TGTGCCTGGAAGGGGTTAGGAAGCGCAGATACGCAGTATTTT
CDR3aa: CAWKGLGSADTQYF
abundance: -
d_gene: -
j_gene: TRBJ2-3
v_gene: TRBV30

CDR3nt: TGTGCCAGCAGCCAAGATCCGGCGGGAAGCGCTTACAATGAGCAGTTCTTC
CDR3aa: CASSQDPAGSAYNEQFF
abundance: -
d_gene: -
j_gene: TRBJ2-1
v_gene: TRBV4-2

CDR3nt: TGTGCCAGCAGTTTATGGGTCCCATCAGCCCAGCATTTT
CDR3aa: CASSLWVPSAQHF
abundance: -
d_gene: -
j_gene: TRBJ1-5
v_gene: TRBV28

CDR3nt: TGTGCCAGCAGTTTAGGGACTAGCGGCAAAAATGAGCAGTTCTTC
CDR3aa: CASSLGTSGKNEQFF
abundance: -
d_gene: TRBD2
j_gene: TRBJ2-1
v_gene: TRBV27

CDR3nt: TGCGCCAGCAGCCAAGCCGGACAGGGAAATGAAAAACTGTTTTTT
CDR3aa: CASSQAGQGNEKLFF
abundance: -
d_gene: TRBD1
j_gene: TRBJ1-4
v_gene: TRBV4-1

CDR3nt: TGTGCCAGCACCCCACAGGGAACTGGGGCCAACGTCCTGACTTTC
CDR3aa: CASTPQGTGANVLTF
abundance: -
d_gene: -
j_gene: TRBJ2-6
v_gene: TRBV7-9

CDR3nt: TGTGCCAGCAGCGCTGACAGGTCCACCGTTGCCCAGCATTTT
CDR3aa: CASSADRSTVAQHF
abundance: -
d_gene: -
j_gene: TRBJ1-5
v_gene: TRBV27

CDR3nt: TGTGCCAGCAGCTTGGTGGGAGGGCCGAGGGAGACCCAGTACTTC
CDR3aa: CASSLVGGPRETQYF
abundance: -
d_gene: TRBD2
j_gene: TRBJ2-5
v_gene: TRBV7-3

CDR3nt: TGTGCCAGCAGCTACTACAGGCAAGAGACCCAGTACTTC
CDR3aa: CASSYYRQETQYF
abundance: -
d_gene: -
j_gene: TRBJ2-5
v_gene: TRBV7-2

CDR3nt: TGCACCACCCAGGGAACTAGCGGAGGACAAGAGACCCAGTACTTC
CDR3aa: CTTQGTSGGQETQYF
abundance: once
d_gene: TRBD2
j_gene: TRBJ2-5
v_gene: TRBV29-1

CDR3nt: TGTGCCAGTAGTATAGCGCAGGGGCATCAGCCCCAGCATTTT
CDR3aa: CASSIAQGHQPQHF
abundance: -
d_gene: -
j_gene: TRBJ1-5
v_gene: TRBV19

CDR3nt: TGTGCCAGCAGCTTAGCGTTGGGACTAGAGTCCAATGAGCAGTTCTTC
CDR3aa: CASSLALGLESNEQFF
abundance: -
d_gene: TRBD2
j_gene: TRBJ2-1
v_gene: TRBV7-6

CDR3nt: TGTGCCAGCAGCTTCAAAGGGACACGTTATGGCTACACCTTC
CDR3aa: CASSFKGTRYGYTF
abundance: -
d_gene: -
j_gene: TRBJ1-2
v_gene: TRBV11-1

CDR3nt: TGCGCCAGCAGCCCACAACGGGGGGGCGTGTTTACTGAAGCTTTCTTT
CDR3aa: CASSPQRGGVFTEAFF
abundance: -
d_gene: -
j_gene: TRBJ1-1
v_gene: TRBV4-1

CDR3nt: TGTGCCAGCAGCAACAGGGGGAGTGGCGGGGAGCTGTTTTTT
CDR3aa: CASSNRGSGGELFF
abundance: -
d_gene: TRBD1
j_gene: TRBJ2-2
v_gene: TRBV6-5

CDR3nt: TGTGCCGGCGGAAATGACAGGGATCAGCCCCAGCATTTT
CDR3aa: CAGGNDRDQPQHF
abundance: -
d_gene: TRBD1
j_gene: TRBJ1-5
v_gene: TRBV6-1

CDR3nt: TGTGCCAGCAGCTTAGGAGGTAGCGGGAGAACCCACGAGCAGTACTTC
CDR3aa: CASSLGGSGRTHEQYF
abundance: -
d_gene: TRBD2
j_gene: TRBJ2-7
v_gene: TRBV7-2

CDR3nt: TGTGCCAGCAGCTTAGCAACAGGGGGCATCGGGGGCTACACCTTC
CDR3aa: CASSLATGGIGGYTF
abundance: -
d_gene: TRBD1
j_gene: TRBJ1-2
v_gene: TRBV11-2

CDR3nt: TGTGCCAGCAGTGACGGGGGGCTCGGAAACACCATATATTTT
CDR3aa: CASSDGGLGNTIYF
abundance: -
d_gene: -
j_gene: TRBJ1-3
v_gene: TRBV6-1

CDR3nt: TGTGCCAGCAGCCCTCACCCTATCAGGGGGGTGGGAAACATTCAGTACTTC
CDR3aa: CASSPHPIRGVGNIQYF
abundance: -
d_gene: -
j_gene: TRBJ2-4
v_gene: TRBV7-8

CDR3nt: TGTGCCAGCAGCCAACGCGGCCATGAGCAGTTCTTC
CDR3aa: CASSQRGHEQFF
abundance: -
d_gene: -
j_gene: TRBJ2-1
v_gene: TRBV5-6

CDR3nt: TGTGCCAGCAGCGAGAATACAGATACGCAGTATTTT
CDR3aa: CASSENTDTQYF
abundance: once
d_gene: -
j_gene: TRBJ2-3
v_gene: TRBV27

CDR3nt: TGTGCCAGCAGTGAATGGGAGAGCACTGAAGCTTTCTTT
CDR3aa: CASSEWESTEAFF
abundance: -
d_gene: -
j_gene: TRBJ1-1
v_gene: TRBV25-1

CDR3nt: TGCAGCGCCTCGGGACAGGGGGATGAAAAACTGTTTTTT
CDR3aa: CSASGQGDEKLFF
abundance: -
d_gene: TRBD1
j_gene: TRBJ1-4
v_gene: TRBV29-1

CDR3nt: TGTGCCAGCAGCTTGGGTAGCGGGGCGTCTAAGCAGTACTTC
CDR3aa: CASSLGSGASKQYF
abundance: -
d_gene: TRBD2
j_gene: TRBJ2-7
v_gene: TRBV7-6

CDR3nt: TGTGCCAGCCGACAGGGGGCTGGAAACACCATATATTTT
CDR3aa: CASRQGAGNTIYF
abundance: -
d_gene: TRBD1
j_gene: TRBJ1-3
v_gene: TRBV19

CDR3nt: TGTGCCAGCAGCGACATTGGTGAGAACACTGAAGCTTTCTTT
CDR3aa: CASSDIGENTEAFF
abundance: once
d_gene: -
j_gene: TRBJ1-1
v_gene: TRBV7-9

CDR3nt: TGTGCCAGCAGCCTACAGGGAAGTAGGTATGGCTACACCTTC
CDR3aa: CASSLQGSRYGYTF
abundance: few
d_gene: -
j_gene: TRBJ1-2
v_gene: TRBV27

CDR3nt: TGTGCCAGCAGGGTCCGCGGGGTTGACCAAGAGACCCAGTACTTC
CDR3aa: CASRVRGVDQETQYF
abundance: -
d_gene: -
j_gene: TRBJ2-5
v_gene: TRBV6-1

CDR3nt: TGTGCCAGCAGTTACACCGACAGGGAAAGCGGCTACACCTTC
CDR3aa: CASSYTDRESGYTF
abundance: -
d_gene: TRBD1
j_gene: TRBJ1-2
v_gene: TRBV6-5

CDR3nt: TGTGCCAGCAGTTCCAGGCCGGACAGGGGCAACAAAACCCCCAACACTGAAGCTTTCTTT
CDR3aa: CASSSRPDRGNKTPNTEAFF
abundance: -
d_gene: TRBD1
j_gene: TRBJ1-1
v_gene: TRBV5-4

CDR3nt: TGCAGCGTTGAAGATCCACAGGGCCGCGGCTACACCTTC
CDR3aa: CSVEDPQGRGYTF
abundance: -
d_gene: -
j_gene: TRBJ1-2
v_gene: TRBV29-1

CDR3nt: TGTGCCAGCAGTTTATCGACAGGGCAGGGTGAGCAGTTCTTC
CDR3aa: CASSLSTGQGEQFF
abundance: few
d_gene: TRBD1
j_gene: TRBJ2-1
v_gene: TRBV27

CDR3nt: TGTGCCAGCAGCTTAGCTATTCGACAGATAGAAGCTTTCTTT
CDR3aa: CASSLAIRQIEAFF
abundance: few
d_gene: -
j_gene: TRBJ1-1
v_gene: TRBV11-2

CDR3nt: TGTGCCAGCAGCTTACAGACTAGCGGGGTAGACAATGAGCAGTTCTTC
CDR3aa: CASSLQTSGVDNEQFF
abundance: -
d_gene: TRBD2
j_gene: TRBJ2-1
v_gene: TRBV7-9

CDR3nt: TGTGCCAGTAGGGACGGACAGGGAGGAGTGAGACAGCCCCAGCATTTT
CDR3aa: CASRDGQGGVRQPQHF
abundance: -
d_gene: TRBD1
j_gene: TRBJ1-5
v_gene: TRBV19

CDR3nt: TGTGCCAGTAGTATAGAGAACAGTTTTTATCAGCCCCAGCATTTT
CDR3aa: CASSIENSFYQPQHF
abundance: -
d_gene: -
j_gene: TRBJ1-5
v_gene: TRBV19

CDR3nt: TGCGCCAGCAGTCCGCTTGGGACTAAATCTAACACCGGGGAGCTGTTTTTT
CDR3aa: CASSPLGTKSNTGELFF
abundance: -
d_gene: TRBD2
j_gene: TRBJ2-2
v_gene: TRBV10-1

CDR3nt: TGCGCCAGCAGCCAATACGGGCGGGGTGCAGATACGCAGTATTTT
CDR3aa: CASSQYGRGADTQYF
abundance: -
d_gene: -
j_gene: TRBJ2-3
v_gene: TRBV4-1

CDR3nt: TGTGCCAGCAGTGGCGGGAGCTCCTACAATGAGCAGTTCTTC
CDR3aa: CASSGGSSYNEQFF
abundance: -
d_gene: TRBD2
j_gene: TRBJ2-1
v_gene: TRBV2

CDR3nt: TGTGCCAGCAGGCTACAGGGGGCCGGGGAGCTGTTTTTT
CDR3aa: CASRLQGAGELFF
abundance: once
d_gene: TRBD1
j_gene: TRBJ2-2
v_gene: TRBV28

CDR3nt: TGTGCCAGCAGTTTTTGGCTAGCGGGAGGGTCCTTGGAGACCCAGTACTTC
CDR3aa: CASSFWLAGGSLETQYF
abundance: -
d_gene: TRBD2
j_gene: TRBJ2-5
v_gene: TRBV27

CDR3nt: TGTGCCAGCGGGGAAGTTGTGGGACATTCGGAGACCCAGTACTTC
CDR3aa: CASGEVVGHSETQYF
abundance: few
d_gene: -
j_gene: TRBJ2-5
v_gene: TRBV21-1

CDR3nt: TGTGCCAGCAGCCCAAGCGGGACTAAAGGCACAGATACGCAGTATTTT
CDR3aa: CASSPSGTKGTDTQYF
abundance: once
d_gene: TRBD2
j_gene: TRBJ2-3
v_gene: TRBV4-2

CDR3nt: TGCGCCAGCAGCCAATTGACTAGCGCTACCTACGAGCAGTACTTC
CDR3aa: CASSQLTSATYEQYF
abundance: -
d_gene: TRBD2
j_gene: TRBJ2-7
v_gene: TRBV4-1

CDR3nt: TGTGCCAGCAGCCCCCCCCCTGGGACAGGGGAGAACACCATATATTTT
CDR3aa: CASSPPPGTGENTIYF
abundance: -
d_gene: TRBD1
j_gene: TRBJ1-3
v_gene: TRBV5-5

CDR3nt: TGTGCCACCTACAGGGCGGGCTATGGCTACACCTTC
CDR3aa: CATYRAGYGYTF
abundance: once
d_gene: -
j_gene: TRBJ1-2
v_gene: TRBV15

CDR3nt: TGTGCCAGCAGCCACAGGCAATCCTATGGCTACACCTTC
CDR3aa: CASSHRQSYGYTF
abundance: -
d_gene: -
j_gene: TRBJ1-2
v_gene: TRBV5-4

CDR3nt: TGTGCCAGCAGTTATCGGGAGGGCGCGTTCAGTGAGCAGTTCTTC
CDR3aa: CASSYREGAFSEQFF
abundance: -
d_gene: TRBD2
j_gene: TRBJ2-1
v_gene: TRBV6-5

CDR3nt: TGTGCCAGCAGTTTGGACAGGGGGGACCAAGAGACCCAGTACTTC
CDR3aa: CASSLDRGDQETQYF
abundance: once
d_gene: TRBD1
j_gene: TRBJ2-5
v_gene: TRBV28

CDR3nt: TGCGCCAGCAGAGCGCCGACTAGCGGGACTACCGGGGAGCTGTTTTTT
CDR3aa: CASRAPTSGTTGELFF
abundance: once
d_gene: TRBD2
j_gene: TRBJ2-2
v_gene: TRBV5-1

CDR3nt: TGTGCCACAAACGGAGGGTTTCAGCCCCAGCATTTT
CDR3aa: CATNGGFQPQHF
abundance: -
d_gene: -
j_gene: TRBJ1-5
v_gene: TRBV19

CDR3nt: TGCGCCAGCAGCCAAACAGGATCCAGGTTGGGCTCTGAAGCTTTCTTT
CDR3aa: CASSQTGSRLGSEAFF
abundance: -
d_gene: -
j_gene: TRBJ1-1
v_gene: TRBV4-1